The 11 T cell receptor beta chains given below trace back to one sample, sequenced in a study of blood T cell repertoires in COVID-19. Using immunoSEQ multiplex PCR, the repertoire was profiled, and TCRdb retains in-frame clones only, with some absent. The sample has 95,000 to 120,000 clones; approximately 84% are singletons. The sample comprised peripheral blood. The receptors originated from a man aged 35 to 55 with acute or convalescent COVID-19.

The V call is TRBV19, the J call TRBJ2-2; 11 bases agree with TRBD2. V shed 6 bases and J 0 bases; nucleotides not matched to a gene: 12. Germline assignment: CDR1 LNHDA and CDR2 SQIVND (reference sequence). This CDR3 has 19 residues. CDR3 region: CASRGIASGGRSNTGELFF. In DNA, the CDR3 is TGTGCCAGTAGGGGGATAGCTAGCGGGGGGCGTTCGAACACCGGGGAGCTGTTTTTT.

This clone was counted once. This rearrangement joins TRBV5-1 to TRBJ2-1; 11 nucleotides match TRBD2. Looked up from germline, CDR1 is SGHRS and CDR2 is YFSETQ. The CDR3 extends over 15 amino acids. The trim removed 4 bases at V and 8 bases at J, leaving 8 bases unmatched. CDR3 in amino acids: CASSRSSGGLDEQFF. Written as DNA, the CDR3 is TGCGCCAGCAGCAGATCTAGCGGGGGGCTCGATGAGCAGTTCTTC.

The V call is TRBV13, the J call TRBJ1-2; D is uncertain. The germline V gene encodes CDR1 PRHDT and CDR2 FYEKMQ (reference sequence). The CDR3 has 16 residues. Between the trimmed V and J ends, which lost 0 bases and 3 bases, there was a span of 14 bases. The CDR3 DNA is TGTGCCAGCAGCTTAGGTTCAGAGAAACTATACTATGGCTACACCTTC. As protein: CASSLGSEKLYYGYTF.

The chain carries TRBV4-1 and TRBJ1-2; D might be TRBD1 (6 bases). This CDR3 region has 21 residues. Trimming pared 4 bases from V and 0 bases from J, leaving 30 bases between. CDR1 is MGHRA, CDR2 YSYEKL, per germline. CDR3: CASSPRKSGGAHLGANYGYTF. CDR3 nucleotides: TGCGCCAGCAGCCCTCGCAAATCTGGGGGGGCGCATTTGGGAGCTAACTATGGCTACACCTTC.

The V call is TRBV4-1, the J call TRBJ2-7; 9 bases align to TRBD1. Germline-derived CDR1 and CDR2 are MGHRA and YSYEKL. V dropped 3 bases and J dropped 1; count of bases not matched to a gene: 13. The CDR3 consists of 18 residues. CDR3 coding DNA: TGCGCCAGCAGCCACCACCATTCGGACAGGGGAGCTTCCTACGAGCAGTACTTC. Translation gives CASSHHHSDRGASYEQYF.

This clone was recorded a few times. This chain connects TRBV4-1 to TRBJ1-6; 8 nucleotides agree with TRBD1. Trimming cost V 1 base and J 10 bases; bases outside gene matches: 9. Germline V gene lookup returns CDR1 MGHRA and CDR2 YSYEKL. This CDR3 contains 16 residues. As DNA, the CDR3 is TGCGCCAGCAGCCAAGGTCACGGACAGGGCGACTCACCCCTCCACTTT. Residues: CASSQGHGQGDSPLHF.

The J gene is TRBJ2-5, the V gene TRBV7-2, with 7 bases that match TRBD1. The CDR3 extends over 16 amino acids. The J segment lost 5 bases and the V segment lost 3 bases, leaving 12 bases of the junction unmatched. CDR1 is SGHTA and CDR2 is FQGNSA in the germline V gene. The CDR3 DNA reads TGTGCCAGCAGCTTCTACGGGACAGAGCTTTCGGAGACCCAGTACTTC. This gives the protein CASSFYGTELSETQYF.

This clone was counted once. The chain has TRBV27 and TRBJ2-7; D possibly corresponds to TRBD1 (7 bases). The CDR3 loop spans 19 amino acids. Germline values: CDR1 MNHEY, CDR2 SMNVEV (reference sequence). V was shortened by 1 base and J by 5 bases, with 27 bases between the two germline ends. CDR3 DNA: TGTGCCAGCAGTTTATTTGGTATAGTTGGCAGGGGGGCCGTGGACGAGCAGTACTTC. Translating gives CASSLFGIVGRGAVDEQYF.

The CDR3 is CASRPLSGIPYEQYF. CDR3 bases: TGTGCCAGCAGACCACTCTCGGGTATCCCCTACGAGCAGTACTTC. The J gene is TRBJ2-7, the V gene TRBV6-5, with no clear D. Germline loops: CDR1 MNHEY, CDR2 SVGAGI. The CDR3 length is 15 residues. Trimming stripped 6 bases from V and 2 bases from J, with 17 bases between.

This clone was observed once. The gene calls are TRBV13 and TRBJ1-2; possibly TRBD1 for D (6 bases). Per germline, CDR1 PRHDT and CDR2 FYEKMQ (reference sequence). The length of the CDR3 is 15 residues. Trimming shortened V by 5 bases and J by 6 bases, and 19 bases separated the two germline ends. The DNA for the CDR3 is TGTGCCAGCAGCCTTCAGTTGGGGACAAGTGATGGCTACACCTTC. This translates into CASSLQLGTSDGYTF.

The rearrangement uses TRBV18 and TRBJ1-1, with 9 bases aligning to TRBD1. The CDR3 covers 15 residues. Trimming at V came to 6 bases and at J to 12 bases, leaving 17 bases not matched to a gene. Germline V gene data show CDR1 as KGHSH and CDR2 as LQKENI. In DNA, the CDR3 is TGTGCCAGCTCCCCTATCCCCGGGACAGGGTCTTTTCCTTTCTTT. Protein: CASSPIPGTGSFPFF.